These T cell receptor beta chains were read from a single sample in a study of PD-1 blockade in classical Hodgkin lymphoma. The repertoire was sequenced with immunoSEQ multiplex PCR; TCRdb's copy has only in-frame clones and lacks some. Seen here are around 25,000 clones, approximately 64% observed once, and the top ten hold approximately 10%. The sequencing used peripheral blood mononuclear cells (PBMCs), collected before the second cycle of nivolumab. All receptors come from a human donor with classical Hodgkin lymphoma. Both conserved end residues are part of each CDR3.

cdr3_length v_call cdr3_aa
15 TRBV7-2 CASSLGRGFSYEQYF
15 TRBV11-2 CASSLDNGGGYGYTF
16 TRBV11-3 CASSQNPTSGRNEQFF
15 TRBV28 CASSGSKGGDYGYTF
16 TRBV11-2 CASSSGASGYTGELFF
11 TRBV7-9 CASSPYDEQFF
17 TRBV2 CASWSGRDSQGNTEAFF
13 TRBV7-2 CASSPGIAYGYTF
11 TRBV7-2 CASSFPETQYF
17 TRBV4-2 CASSQDGWTGGGETQYF